Each of the 18 T cell receptor beta chains below was sequenced from the same sample in a study of CD8 T cells in ankylosing spondylitis. Whole-study results and caveats: Seemingly characteristic of ankylosing spondylitis blood was a TCR beta motif consisting of fewer than 10 highly homologous variants.

No cognate antigen is known for these TCRs. TCRdb itself ran the 5' RACE reads through MiXCR, one entry per CDR3 protein. Among more than 400,000 distinct CDR3 sequences, roughly 5.2% were seen once, and the ten largest hold around 3.5%. Sequencing used blood, either unsorted or a sorted T cell fraction (not recorded which). These receptors originate from a male donor with ankylosing spondylitis.

The chain is built from TRBV18 and TRBJ1-1; D gene uncertain. The V and J ends lost 2 bases and 5 bases respectively, with 12 bases between them. Per germline, CDR1 KGHSH and CDR2 LQKENI. The CDR3 is 14 residues long. The DNA for the CDR3 is TGTGCCAGCTCACCAGGTCAGTTAGGGACTGAAGCTTTCTTT. Translating gives CASSPGQLGTEAFF.

The sample holds a few counts of this clonotype. This chain links TRBV9 with TRBJ2-1; TRBD2 agrees at 13 bases. After removal of 4 bases from V and 10 bases from J, the junction contained 8 bases not matched to a gene. Germline V lookup: CDR1 SGDLS, CDR2 YYNGEE. The CDR3 is made up of 15 amino acids. The CDR3 nucleotides are TGTGCCAGCAGCCCCCGGACTAGCGGGGGTGGGGAGCAGTTCTTC. The encoded protein is CASSPRTSGGGEQFF.

This clonotype was counted at least ten times. The rearrangement joins TRBV5-1 to TRBJ1-6; D ambiguous. V shed 10 bases and J shed 0 bases, with 17 bases lying between them. Germline assignment: CDR1 SGHRS and CDR2 YFSETQ. The CDR3 sequence is 16 residues long. CDR3 DNA: TGCGCCTCCGGACGAGGGAGCGACTCCTATAATTCACCCCTCCACTTT. Translated: CASGRGSDSYNSPLHF. Full variable domain (remainder filled in from reference TRBV5-1 and TRBJ1-6): KAGVTQTPRYLIKTRGQQVTLSCSPISGHRSVSWYQQTPGQGLQFLFEYFSETQRNKGNFPGRFSGRQFSNSRSEMNVSTLELGDSALYLCASGRGSDSYNSPLHFGNGTRLTVT.

The sample holds many counts of this clonotype. This chain uses TRBV9 with TRBJ1-1; unclear D gene. The CDR3 covers 15 residues. V lost 4 bases and J 0 bases, leaving 13 bases between the germline ends. Per germline, CDR1 SGDLS and CDR2 YYNGEE. The CDR3 coding sequence is TGTGCCAGCAGCACCAAGGGAGACATGAACACTGAAGCTTTCTTT. It specifies CASSTKGDMNTEAFF.

This clonotype showed up many times. The chain uses TRBV7-3 and TRBJ2-5; TRBD2 might be the D (5 bases). The V gene's germline CDR1 is SGHTA and CDR2 FQGTGA. This CDR3 comprises 15 residues. Trimming stripped 0 bases from V and 5 bases from J, with 13 bases between. CDR3 sequence (DNA): TGTGCCAGCAGCTTAACAGGCGGAGGATTGGAGACCCAGTACTTC. It yields the protein CASSLTGGGLETQYF.

This clonotype was seen ten or more times. The chain combines TRBV20-1 with TRBJ1-1, with 8 positions matching TRBD1. The germline CDR1 and CDR2 sequences are DFQATT and SNEGSKA (reference sequence). The CDR3 runs to 14 residues. Trimming cost V 0 bases and J 6 bases; bases outside gene matches: 6. CDR3 region: CSARDKGTGAEAFF. The CDR3 bases are TGCAGTGCTAGAGATAAAGGGACAGGCGCTGAAGCTTTCTTT.

The gene calls are TRBV5-1 and TRBJ2-7; D is ambiguous. CDR1 is SGHRS and CDR2 is YFSETQ in the germline V gene. The V and J ends lost 4 bases and 3 bases respectively, with 14 bases between them. This CDR3 is 14 amino acids long. The chain's CDR3 is CASSLRTADYEQYF. In DNA form, the CDR3 reads TGCGCCAGCAGCCTGAGGACGGCGGACTACGAGCAGTACTTC.

This clonotype came up a few times. The chain links TRBV6-1 to TRBJ1-2; 8 positions agree with TRBD1. The CDR3 has 13 amino acids. The germline V gene has CDR1 MNHNS and CDR2 SASEGT. With 7 bases clipped from V and 5 bases from J, the junction kept 6 bases outside the gene matches. The CDR3 DNA sequence: TGTGCCAGCAACCCCGGGACAGGATATGGCTACACCTTC. Translating gives CASNPGTGYGYTF.

This clonotype appeared many times. The chain has TRBV7-2 and TRBJ2-1; 7 nucleotides match TRBD2. With V trimmed by 4 bases and J by 3 bases, 6 bases remained unmatched. The CDR3 totals 15 residues. Germline V gene sequence: CDR1 SGHTA, CDR2 FQGNSA. CDR3 nucleotide sequence: TGTGCCAGCAGCTACCTAGCGGCCCTCTACAATGAGCAGTTCTTC. It is translated as CASSYLAALYNEQFF.

This clonotype was counted many times. This chain joins TRBV4-2 and TRBJ2-3; tentatively, D is TRBD2 (7 bases). Germline V gives CDR1 LGHNA, CDR2 YNFKEQ. The CDR3 is 15 amino acids. V gave up 0 bases and J gave up 4 bases, with 11 bases separating them. The CDR3 bases are TGTGCCAGCAGCCAAGATTACGGGGGGCCAGATACGCAGTATTTT. Residues: CASSQDYGGPDTQYF.

The chain couples TRBV20-1 to TRBJ2-2; 11 bases line up with TRBD2. Germline CDR1 is DFQATT and CDR2 is SNEGSKA (reference sequence). The CDR3 loop spans 17 amino acids. With 4 bases clipped from V and 0 bases from J, the junction kept 7 bases outside the gene matches. The DNA for the CDR3 is TGCAGTGCTACCCGACTAGCGGGGTTACCGAACACCGGGGAGCTGTTTTTT. It yields the protein CSATRLAGLPNTGELFF.

The sample holds many counts of this clonotype. The CDR3: CATSRDGIGNTEAFF. CDR3 in DNA: TGTGCCACCAGCAGAGATGGGATAGGGAACACTGAAGCTTTCTTT. This chain links TRBV15 with TRBJ1-1; D gene unclear. V lost 0 bases and J lost 1, with 9 bases in between. Germline V gene sequence: CDR1 LNHNV, CDR2 YYDKDF (reference sequence). The CDR3 contains 15 residues.

This clonotype occurred a few times. The rearrangement links TRBV20-1 to TRBJ2-7; 7 nucleotides line up with TRBD1. CDR1 is DFQATT and CDR2 is SNEGSKA in the germline V gene (reference sequence). V shed 0 bases, J shed 5 bases, and the junction held 13 bases outside the gene matches. This CDR3 spans 16 amino acids. CDR3 coding DNA: TGCAGTGCTAGAGACCCACAGGGGATGGTTGTGGACGAGCAGTACTTC. Translating it yields CSARDPQGMVVDEQYF.

This chain connects TRBV18 to TRBJ2-5; D may be TRBD2 (6 bases). Germline CDR1 KGHSH, CDR2 LQKENI. V shed 3 bases and J shed 4 bases, with 9 bases lying between them. The CDR3 has 13 amino acids. CDR3 DNA sequence: TGTGCCAGCTCACCGGTGGAGGGAGAGACCCAGTACTTC. It is translated as CASSPVEGETQYF.

This clonotype was seen at least ten times. The chain combines TRBV6-5 with TRBJ1-4; 7 bases match TRBD1. The length of the CDR3 is 15 residues. Trimming cost V 1 base and J 7 bases; bases outside gene matches: 6. The germline V gene has CDR1 MNHEY and CDR2 SVGAGI. DNA for the CDR3: TGTGCCAGCAGTTACTGGGGGGGGACAGCTGAAAAACTGTTTTTT. Its translation is CASSYWGGTAEKLFF.

At least ten counts were recorded for this clonotype. This chain uses TRBV6-5 with TRBJ2-7; 8 nucleotides align to TRBD2. V dropped 2 bases and J dropped 2; count of bases not matched to a gene: 2. The CDR3 has 14 residues. Germline CDR1 is MNHEY and CDR2 is SVGAGI. CDR3: CASSYPGRAYEQYF. The CDR3 bases are TGTGCCAGCAGTTACCCCGGGAGGGCCTACGAGCAGTACTTC.

This clonotype showed up many times. The gene calls are TRBV20-1 and TRBJ1-5; possible D gene TRBD1, 6 bases. Germline V gene lookup returns CDR1 DFQATT and CDR2 SNEGSKA (reference sequence). Trimming shortened V by 0 bases and J by 5 bases, and 11 bases separated the two germline ends. The CDR3 sequence is 14 residues long. The DNA for the CDR3 is TGCAGTGCTAGAGATGCAGGGGTCGATCAGCCCCAGCATTTT. As protein: CSARDAGVDQPQHF.

This clonotype was detected ten times or more. V usage is TRBV9 and J usage is TRBJ2-3; a possible D gene is TRBD2 (5 bases). V was pared by 1 base and J by 0 bases, with 9 bases between. The germline V gene encodes CDR1 SGDLS and CDR2 YYNGEE. The CDR3 has 15 residues. The CDR3 loop is CASSVSGSSTDTQYF. CDR3 DNA sequence: TGTGCCAGCAGCGTAAGCGGTTCTAGCACAGATACGCAGTATTTT.